This T cell receptor (beta chain) stems from a study of T cell responses to AZD1222 COVID-19 vaccine. The germline V gene has CDR1 MDHEN and CDR2 SYDVKM. This CDR3 has 15 amino acids. Assay: immunoSEQ multiplex PCR; the TCRdb copy retains only in-frame clones and omits some. Of fewer than 120,000 clones in the sample, 81% were seen once. The study's findings and limits: Vaccination with two AZD1222 doses was followed by a rise in Spike-specific TCR breadth and depth. Baseline testing showed seropositivity in only a handful of AZD1222 recipients. The sample set comprised mostly white British donors with more females, and clonal diversity was possibly underestimated.

This clone is a singleton in its sample. No antigen is known for it. The junction departs from the called germline gene at one end, perhaps through a read error. The genes are TRBV28 and TRBJ2-7; 12 bases are a match to TRBD1. Source: peripheral blood, taken on day 0 of AZD1222 vaccination. The source of this sequence is an adult in good health. The CDR3 reads CASSPPPGQGANMDF. The CDR3 coding sequence is TGTGCCAGCAGTCCGCCCCCGGGACAGGGGGCAAATATGGACTTC.